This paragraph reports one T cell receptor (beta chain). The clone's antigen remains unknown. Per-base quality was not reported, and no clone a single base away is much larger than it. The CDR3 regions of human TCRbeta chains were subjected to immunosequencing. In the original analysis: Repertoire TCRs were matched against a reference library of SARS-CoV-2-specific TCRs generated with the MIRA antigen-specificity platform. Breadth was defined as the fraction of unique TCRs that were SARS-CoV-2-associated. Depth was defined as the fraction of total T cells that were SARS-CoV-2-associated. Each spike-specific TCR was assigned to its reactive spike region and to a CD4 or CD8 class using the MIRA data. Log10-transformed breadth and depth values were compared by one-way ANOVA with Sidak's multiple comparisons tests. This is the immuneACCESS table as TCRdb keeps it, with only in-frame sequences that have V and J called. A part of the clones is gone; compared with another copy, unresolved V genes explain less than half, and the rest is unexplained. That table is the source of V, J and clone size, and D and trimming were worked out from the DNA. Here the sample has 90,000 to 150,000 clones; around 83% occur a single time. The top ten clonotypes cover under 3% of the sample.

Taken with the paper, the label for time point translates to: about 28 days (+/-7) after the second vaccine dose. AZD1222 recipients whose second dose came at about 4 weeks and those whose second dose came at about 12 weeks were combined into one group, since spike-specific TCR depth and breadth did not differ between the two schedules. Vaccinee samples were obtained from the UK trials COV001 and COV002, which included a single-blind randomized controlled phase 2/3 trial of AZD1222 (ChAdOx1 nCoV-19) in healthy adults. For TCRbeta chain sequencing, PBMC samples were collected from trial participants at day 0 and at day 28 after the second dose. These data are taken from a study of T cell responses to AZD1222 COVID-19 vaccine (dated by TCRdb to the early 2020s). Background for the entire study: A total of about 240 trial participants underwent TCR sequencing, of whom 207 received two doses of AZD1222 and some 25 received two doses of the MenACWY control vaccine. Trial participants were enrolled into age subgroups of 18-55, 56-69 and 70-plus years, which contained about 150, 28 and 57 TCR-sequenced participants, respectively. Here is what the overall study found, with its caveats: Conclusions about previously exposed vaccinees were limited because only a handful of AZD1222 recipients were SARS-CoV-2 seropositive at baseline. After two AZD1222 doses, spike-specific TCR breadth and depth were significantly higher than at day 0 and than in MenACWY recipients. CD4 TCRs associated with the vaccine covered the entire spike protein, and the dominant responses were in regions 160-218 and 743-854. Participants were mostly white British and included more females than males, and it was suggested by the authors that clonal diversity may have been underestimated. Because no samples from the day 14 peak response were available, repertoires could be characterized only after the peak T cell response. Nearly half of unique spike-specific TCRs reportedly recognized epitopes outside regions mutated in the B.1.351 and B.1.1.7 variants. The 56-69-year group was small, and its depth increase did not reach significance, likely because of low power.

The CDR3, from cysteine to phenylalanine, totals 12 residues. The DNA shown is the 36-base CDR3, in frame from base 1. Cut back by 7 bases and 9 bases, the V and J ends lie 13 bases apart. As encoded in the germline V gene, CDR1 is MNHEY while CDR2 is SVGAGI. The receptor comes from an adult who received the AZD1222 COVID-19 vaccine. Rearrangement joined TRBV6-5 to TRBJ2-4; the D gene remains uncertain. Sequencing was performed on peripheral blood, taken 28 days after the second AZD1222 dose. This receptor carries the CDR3 CASTGTTVIQYF. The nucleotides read TGTGCCAGCACCGGAACGACCGTCATTCAGTACTTC.